This T cell receptor (beta chain) comes out of a study of cytomegalovirus exposure and HLA in healthy donors. General study points: A highly shared variant cluster was judged a likely technical artifact. V- and J-gene trimming of TCR beta was linked (in a later analysis) to a missense DCLRE1C variant. A later analysis found most CMV-associated TCR beta chains apparently HLA-restricted.

This CDR3 is built from 15 residues. V dropped 0 bases and J dropped 6; count of bases not matched to a gene: 2. Germline V gene lookup returns CDR1 MRHNA and CDR2 SNTAGT. Only a few counts were recorded for this clone. What it recognizes is unknown. Other DNA sequences within the sample encode an identical CDR3. PCR was performed using 60 Vbeta and 13 Jbeta primers. Produced via immunoSEQ multiplex PCR; TCRdb's table is partial and in-frame only. The data contain approximately 140,000 clones, 61% of them seen just once; the ten biggest clones take up 1.8%. Sequencing input: PBMCs. The TCR sequence derives from a male donor in good health and CMV-seronegative. The chain is built from TRBV6-4 and TRBJ2-3; 11 positions agree with TRBD2. CDR3 DNA: TGTGCCAGCAGTGACTCTAGCGGGGGGGCCGATACGCAGTATTTT. Its protein is CASSDSSGGADTQYF.